A single sample is the source of the 27 T cell receptor beta chains below, sequenced in a study of T cells after yellow fever vaccination. TCRdb re-analysed the 5' RACE reads in MiXCR, keeping a single row per CDR3 protein. This sample has some 260,000 distinct CDR3 sequences, with roughly 5% found just once. This specimen consisted of CD4+ T cells sorted from PBMCs, obtained on the day of the yellow fever booster vaccination. The receptors were sampled from a man aged 18 to 29 who received the YFV17D yellow fever vaccine.

This clonotype has at least ten counts. The chain combines TRBV4-1 with TRBJ2-3; D possibly uses TRBD1 or TRBD2 (6 bases each). The germline V and J ends were trimmed by 1 base and 1 base, with 15 bases remaining between them. The CDR3 loop spans 17 amino acids. The germline CDR1 and CDR2 sequences are MGHRA and YSYEKL. CDR3 in DNA: TGCGCCAGCAGCCAAGGAGTCCAACGGGGGCGCACAGATACGCAGTATTTT. This translates into CASSQGVQRGRTDTQYF.

The table lists this clonotype with many counts. The gene calls are TRBV20-1 and TRBJ2-3, with 11 bases aligning to TRBD2. Germline V gene data show CDR1 as DFQATT and CDR2 as SNEGSKA (reference sequence). V lost 4 bases to trimming and J lost 2 bases; unmatched junction nucleotides: 2. The CDR3 is 14 amino acids. The CDR3 spells CSAILAGATDTQYF. For the CDR3, the DNA is TGCAGTGCTATACTAGCGGGGGCCACAGATACGCAGTATTTT.

This clonotype was detected ten times or more. The chain recombines TRBV7-8 with TRBJ1-4; TRBD1 agrees at 8 bases. CDR1 and CDR2 (germline): SGHVS, FQNEAQ. The length of the CDR3 is 18 residues. V gave up 5 bases and J gave up 0 bases; unmatched junction bases: 11. The CDR3 nucleotides are TGTGCCAGCAGCCCTAACAGGGGGGTTACGCCAACTAATGAAAAACTGTTTTTT. This encodes CASSPNRGVTPTNEKLFF.

This clonotype was seen many times. CDR3 DNA sequence: TGTGCCAGCAGCCTCAACCGGGACTACCAGTTCTTC. Translated, it gives CASSLNRDYQFF. This chain links TRBV5-6 with TRBJ2-1; 7 bases are a match to TRBD2. CDR1 is SGHDT, CDR2 YYEEEE, per germline. This CDR3 has 12 residues. Germline trimming cut 4 bases from V and 13 bases from J; bases unmatched to any gene: 8.

This clonotype was seen many times. The chain recombines TRBV3-1 with TRBJ1-4; possibly TRBD1 for D (5 bases). Germline V gene lookup returns CDR1 LGHDT and CDR2 YNNKEL (reference sequence). The CDR3 consists of 16 residues. The V end lost 1 base, the J end lost 0 bases, and 9 bases lay between the germline ends. CDR3 bases: TGTGCCAGCAGCCAAGGAACAGGCGCAACTAATGAAAAACTGTTTTTT. Its protein is CASSQGTGATNEKLFF.

The genes are TRBV20-1 and TRBJ2-3; 13 nucleotides line up with TRBD2. This CDR3 contains 15 residues. Germline V lookup: CDR1 DFQATT, CDR2 SNEGSKA (reference sequence). The V segment lost 6 bases and the J segment 1 base; nucleotides outside the gene matches: 4. The CDR3 protein is CSATGLAGGTDTQYF. Here the CDR3 DNA reads TGCAGTGCCACCGGACTAGCGGGGGGCACAGATACGCAGTATTTT.

The table lists this clonotype with a few counts. This chain joins TRBV7-2 and TRBJ1-2, with no clear D. The CDR3 covers 14 residues. In germline, CDR1 is SGHTA, CDR2 FQGNSA. Trimming shortened V by 1 base and J by 1 base, and 7 bases separated the two germline ends. CDR3 coding DNA: TGTGCCAGCAGCTTAGTTAGGCATAACTATGGCTACACCTTC. As protein: CASSLVRHNYGYTF.

This clonotype was counted a single time. A much more abundant neighbour one base away suggests this may be a read error. This chain links TRBV9 with TRBJ2-1; D unresolved. The germline V gene encodes CDR1 SGDLS and CDR2 YYNGEE. The ends were cut back, 0 bases at V and 2 bases at J, with 9 bases in the middle. The CDR3 consists of 15 residues. The CDR3 sequence: CASSVEGRAYNEQFF. DNA for the CDR3: TGTGCCAGCAGCGTAGAAGGACGAGCCTACAATGAGCAGTTCTTC. Using reference TRBV9 and TRBJ2-1 for the parts outside the CDR3, the full variable domain is DSGVTQTPKHLITATGQRVTLRCSPRSGDLSVYWYQQSLDQGLQFLIQYYNGEERAKGNILERFSAQQFPDLHSELNLSSLELGDSALYFCASSVEGRAYNEQFFGPGTRLTVL.

This chain joins TRBV5-4 and TRBJ1-2, with TRBD1 as a possible D gene (5 bases). There are 15 residues in the CDR3. Germline loops: CDR1 SGHNT, CDR2 YYREEE (reference sequence). The ends were cut back, 3 bases at V and 4 bases at J, with 16 bases in the middle. The CDR3: CASSSSGPSGYGYTF. The CDR3 DNA reads as TGTGCCAGCAGCTCTTCGGGGCCCTCAGGCTATGGCTACACCTTC.

This clonotype came up a few times. The genes are TRBV12-3 or TRBV12-4 and TRBJ1-1, with D perhaps matching TRBD1 (5 bases). The CDR3 contains 15 residues. V dropped 8 bases and J dropped 2 bases, with 18 bases sitting between them. CDR3 loop: CASEADRMTNTEAFF. The CDR3 DNA follows: TGTGCCAGCGAAGCAGACAGAATGACAAACACTGAAGCTTTCTTT.

The table lists this clonotype with many counts. The CDR3 bases are TGTGCCAGCAGTTACACGGGAGTCCTTCCACCAAGCACCTTC. Amino acid sequence: CASSYTGVLPPSTF. V and J are TRBV6-2 or TRBV6-3 and TRBJ1-2, with D uncertain. Germline CDR1 is MNHEY and CDR2 is SVGEGT. This CDR3 has 14 residues. V was shortened by 2 bases and J by 13 bases, with 20 bases between the two germline ends.

This clonotype was found a few times. CDR3 nucleotide sequence: TGTGCCAGCAGTCGCTGGGACAGCTATGGCTACACCTTC. Residues: CASSRWDSYGYTF. The V and J genes are TRBV7-9 and TRBJ1-2; 7 nucleotides line up with TRBD1. Germline V gives CDR1 SEHNR, CDR2 FQNEAQ (reference sequence). V dropped 6 bases and J dropped 4; count of bases not matched to a gene: 5. The CDR3 covers 13 residues. The whole variable domain, remainder taken from reference TRBV7-9 and TRBJ1-2, is DTGVSQNPRHKITKRGQNVTFRCDPISEHNRLYWYRQTLGQGPEFLTYFQNEAQLEKSRLLSDRFSAERPKGSFSTLEIQRTEQGDSAMYLCASSRWDSYGYTFGSGTRLTVV.

The chain uses TRBV7-3 and TRBJ1-1, with 7 bases aligning to TRBD1. Germline V gene lookup returns CDR1 SGHTA and CDR2 FQGTGA. V lost 2 bases and J lost 1; bases outside the gene matches: 1. The CDR3 spans 14 residues. CDR3 coding DNA: TGTGCCAGCAGCTTAGGACAGGAGAACACTGAAGCTTTCTTT. Its translation: CASSLGQENTEAFF.

There are a few counts of this clonotype. The chain employs TRBV5-1 and TRBJ1-2; D gene uncertain. There are 13 residues in the CDR3. In germline, CDR1 is SGHRS, CDR2 YFSETQ. Trimming removed 3 bases from V and 4 bases from J, with 10 bases in between. The CDR3 protein is CASSSQSRYGYTF. CDR3 coding DNA: TGCGCCAGCAGCTCCCAATCCCGCTATGGCTACACCTTC.

The V gene is TRBV5-1, the J gene TRBJ2-3; tentative D call: TRBD1 (6 bases). The CDR3 totals 16 residues. The germline V and J ends were trimmed by 2 bases and 6 bases, with 19 bases remaining between them. Germline V CDR1 and CDR2: SGHRS, YFSETQ. The DNA for the CDR3 is TGCGCCAGCAGCTTAACAGGACAGCTCCTAAGCGATACGCAGTATTTT. Translated: CASSLTGQLLSDTQYF.

The chain links TRBV28 to TRBJ2-1, with a tentative D call TRBD2 (6 bases). V was trimmed by 7 bases and J by 4 bases, leaving 11 bases between them. The length of the CDR3 is 13 residues. Germline V gene data show CDR1 as MDHEN and CDR2 as SYDVKM. CDR3 protein: CASTPGGYNEQFF. DNA for the CDR3: TGTGCCAGCACCCCCGGAGGGTACAATGAGCAGTTCTTC.

This clonotype was counted only a few times. The chain links TRBV2 to TRBJ1-5; D call uncertain. Trimming removed 10 bases at V and 0 bases at J, with 10 bases between. Germline assignment: CDR1 SNHLY and CDR2 FYNNEI. The CDR3 contains 13 residues. The CDR3 protein is CATHEISNQPQHF. DNA of the CDR3: TGTGCCACCCACGAGATTAGCAATCAGCCCCAGCATTTT. Filled out from reference TRBV2 and TRBJ1-5, the complete variable domain reads EPEVTQTPSHQVTQMGQEVILRCVPISNHLYFYWYRQILGQKVEFLVSFYNNEISEKSEIFDDQFSVERPDGSNFTLKIRSTKLEDSAMYFCATHEISNQPQHFGDGTRLSIL.

This clonotype has at least ten counts. V and J are TRBV12-3 or TRBV12-4 and TRBJ2-3; D unclear. The V and J ends lost 6 bases and 0 bases respectively, with 10 bases between them. The CDR3 totals 14 residues. The CDR3, as DNA: TGTGCCAGCAGGGACCGTTCTAGCACAGATACGCAGTATTTT. Protein: CASRDRSSTDTQYF.

The CDR3 sequence is CASSVGTSGGAVETQYF. The DNA of the CDR3 is TGTGCCAGCAGCGTAGGGACTAGCGGGGGGGCCGTGGAGACCCAGTACTTC. This sequence joins TRBV9 and TRBJ2-5, with 15 bases that match TRBD2. Germline assignment: CDR1 SGDLS and CDR2 YYNGEE. The CDR3 has 17 residues. Unmatched junction bases numbered 5, after V lost 0 bases and J lost 5 bases.

V gene TRBV5-1 combines with J gene TRBJ1-1; no definite D call. The V and J ends lost 4 bases and 7 bases respectively, with 17 bases between them. Per germline, CDR1 SGHRS and CDR2 YFSETQ. This CDR3 has 14 amino acids. CDR3 loop: CASSATGSGDEAFF. In DNA form, the CDR3 reads TGCGCCAGCAGCGCAACCGGGAGTGGGGATGAAGCTTTCTTT.

This chain uses TRBV12-3 or TRBV12-4 with TRBJ1-1, with 7 bases identical to TRBD1. J lost 1 base, V lost 6 bases, and 8 bases had no gene match. The CDR3 spans 15 residues. Here the CDR3 DNA reads TGTGCCAGCAGGCGGGACAGTCACACGAACACTGAAGCTTTCTTT. Protein: CASRRDSHTNTEAFF.

The chain uses TRBV27 and TRBJ2-7, with a possible D match to TRBD2 (5 bases). V gave up 0 bases and J gave up 6 bases, with 9 bases separating them. Germline V gene data show CDR1 as MNHEY and CDR2 as SMNVEV (reference sequence). CDR3 length: 13 residues. DNA of the CDR3: TGTGCCAGCAGTTTATCGATCGGGATCGAGCAGTACTTC. This sequence encodes CASSLSIGIEQYF.

The V and J genes are TRBV7-9 and TRBJ2-1; 13 bases map to TRBD2. This CDR3 is 18 amino acids long. Germline V CDR1 and CDR2: SEHNR, FQNEAQ (reference sequence). V lost 6 bases and J lost 3; bases outside the gene matches: 11. CDR3 sequence: CASSTIVRLAGGYNEQFF. The DNA of the CDR3 is TGTGCCAGCAGTACCATCGTTAGACTAGCGGGGGGCTACAATGAGCAGTTCTTC.

Many counts were recorded for this clonotype. The chain is built from TRBV15 and TRBJ2-3; D is undetermined. This CDR3 contains 13 residues. The germline V gene encodes CDR1 LNHNV and CDR2 YYDKDF (reference sequence). Trimming pared 0 bases from V and 4 bases from J, leaving 5 bases between. CDR3 residues: CATSRDSPDTQYF. DNA of the CDR3: TGTGCCACCAGCAGAGATAGTCCAGATACGCAGTATTTT.

This clonotype was counted a few times. The rearrangement links TRBV6-6 to TRBJ2-2; 8 bases map to TRBD1. V was clipped by 4 bases and J by 2 bases; unmatched bases: 3. The CDR3 extends over 15 amino acids. Germline V gene sequence: CDR1 MNHNY, CDR2 SVGAGI (reference sequence). CDR3 residues: CASSSDRENTGELFF. CDR3 coding DNA: TGTGCCAGCAGTTCGGACAGGGAAAACACCGGGGAGCTGTTTTTT.

This clonotype was counted a few times. The chain combines TRBV6-2 or TRBV6-3 with TRBJ1-5; D uncertain. In germline, CDR1 is MNHEY, CDR2 SVGEGT. The V end was cut by 5 bases, the J end by 0 bases, with 14 bases between. The CDR3 length is 16 residues. The CDR3 here is CASSTITVYSNQPQHF. For the CDR3, the DNA is TGTGCCAGCAGTACTATCACAGTTTATAGCAATCAGCCCCAGCATTTT.

The chain carries TRBV20-1 and TRBJ2-3; 9 positions match TRBD2. CDR1 is DFQATT and CDR2 is SNEGSKA in the germline V gene (reference sequence). The V and J ends lost 7 bases and 5 bases, in that order; junction bases with no gene match: 4. The CDR3 has 12 amino acids. CDR3 region: CSVAGGQDTQYF. As DNA, the CDR3 is TGCAGTGTGGCGGGGGGGCAAGATACGCAGTATTTT.